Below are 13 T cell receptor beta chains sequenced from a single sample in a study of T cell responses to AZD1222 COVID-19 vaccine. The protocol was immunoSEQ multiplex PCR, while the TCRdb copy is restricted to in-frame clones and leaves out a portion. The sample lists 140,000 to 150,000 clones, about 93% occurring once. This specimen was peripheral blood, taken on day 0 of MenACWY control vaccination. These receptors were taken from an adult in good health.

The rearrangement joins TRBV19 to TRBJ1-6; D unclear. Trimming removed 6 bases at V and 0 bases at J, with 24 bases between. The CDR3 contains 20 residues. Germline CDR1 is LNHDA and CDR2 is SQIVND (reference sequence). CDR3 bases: TGTGCCAGTAGGCCTACCCTGCGCAGGATGAGGGACTCCTATAATTCACCCCTCCACTTT. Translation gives CASRPTLRRMRDSYNSPLHF.

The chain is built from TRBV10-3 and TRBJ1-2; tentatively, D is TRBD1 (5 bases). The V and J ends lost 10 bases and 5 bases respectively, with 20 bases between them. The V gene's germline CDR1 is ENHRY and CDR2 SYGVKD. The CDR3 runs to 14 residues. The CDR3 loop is CATSGGIVGYGYTF. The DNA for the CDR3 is TGTGCCACTTCCGGGGGTATAGTAGGTTATGGCTACACCTTC.

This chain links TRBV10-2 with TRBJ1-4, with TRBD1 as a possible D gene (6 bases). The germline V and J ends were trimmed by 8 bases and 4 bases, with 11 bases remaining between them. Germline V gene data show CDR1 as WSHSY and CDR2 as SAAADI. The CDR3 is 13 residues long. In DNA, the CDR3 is TGCGCCAGCGGGGGCACACGTAATGAAAAACTGTTTTTT. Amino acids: CASGGTRNEKLFF.

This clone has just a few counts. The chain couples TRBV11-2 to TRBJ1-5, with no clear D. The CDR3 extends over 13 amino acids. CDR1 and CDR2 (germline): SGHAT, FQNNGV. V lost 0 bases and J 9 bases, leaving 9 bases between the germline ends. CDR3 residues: CASSLDPLRPQHF. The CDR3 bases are TGTGCCAGCAGCTTAGATCCCCTCCGGCCCCAGCATTTT. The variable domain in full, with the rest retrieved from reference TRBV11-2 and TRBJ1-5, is EAGVAQSPRYKIIEKRQSVAFWCNPISGHATLYWYQQILGQGPKLLIQFQNNGVVDDSQLPKDRFSAERLKGVDSTLKIQPAKLEDSAVYLCASSLDPLRPQHFGDGTRLSIL.

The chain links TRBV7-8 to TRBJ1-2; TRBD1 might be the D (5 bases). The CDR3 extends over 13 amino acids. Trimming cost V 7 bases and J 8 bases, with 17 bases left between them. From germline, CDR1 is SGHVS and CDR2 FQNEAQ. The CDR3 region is CASTPSGGVGYTF. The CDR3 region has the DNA TGTGCCAGCACCCCGTCGGGGGGGGTAGGCTACACCTTC.

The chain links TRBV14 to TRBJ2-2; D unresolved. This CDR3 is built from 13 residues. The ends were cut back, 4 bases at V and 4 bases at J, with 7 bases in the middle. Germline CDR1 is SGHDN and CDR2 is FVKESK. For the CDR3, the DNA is TGTGCCAGCAGCCGATTGAGCACCGGGGAGCTGTTTTTT. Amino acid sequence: CASSRLSTGELFF.

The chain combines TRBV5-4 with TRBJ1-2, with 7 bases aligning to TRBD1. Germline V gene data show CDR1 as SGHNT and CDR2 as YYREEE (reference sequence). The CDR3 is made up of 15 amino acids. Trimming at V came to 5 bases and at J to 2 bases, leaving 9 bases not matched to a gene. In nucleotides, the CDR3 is TGTGCCAGCAGTTTCAGGGGGGCGTTGAACTATGGCTACACCTTC. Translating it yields CASSFRGALNYGYTF.

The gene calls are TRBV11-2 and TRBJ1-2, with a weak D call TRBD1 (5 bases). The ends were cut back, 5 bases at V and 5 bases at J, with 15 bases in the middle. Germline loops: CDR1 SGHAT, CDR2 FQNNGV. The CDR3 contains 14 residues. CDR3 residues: CASSPLRGRYGYTF. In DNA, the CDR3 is TGTGCCAGCAGCCCACTTCGGGGGAGGTATGGCTACACCTTC.

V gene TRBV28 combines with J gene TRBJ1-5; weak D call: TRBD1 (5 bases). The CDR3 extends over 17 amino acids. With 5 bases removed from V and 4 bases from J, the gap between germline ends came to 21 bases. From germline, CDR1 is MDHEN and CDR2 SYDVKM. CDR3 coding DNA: TGTGCCAGCAGTAAAGGGGTACAGTCTCAAGGGAATCAGCCCCAGCATTTT. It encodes CASSKGVQSQGNQPQHF.

The CDR3 DNA sequence: TGTGCCAGCAGCCATGACGACAGGGGGCTGTCCTATAATTCACCCCTCCACTTT. It yields the protein CASSHDDRGLSYNSPLHF. J is TRBJ1-6 and V is TRBV4-2; TRBD1 aligns across 10 bases. Trimming cost V 3 bases and J 1 base; bases outside gene matches: 6. Germline CDR1 LGHNA, CDR2 YNFKEQ. The CDR3 covers 18 residues.

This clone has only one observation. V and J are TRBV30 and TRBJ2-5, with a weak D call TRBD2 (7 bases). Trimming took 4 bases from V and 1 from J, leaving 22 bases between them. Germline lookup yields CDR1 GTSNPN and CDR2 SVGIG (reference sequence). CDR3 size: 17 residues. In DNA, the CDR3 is TGTGCCTGGATTTCCTGGGGGGGGCGAGGAGTCCAAGAGACCCAGTACTTC. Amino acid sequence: CAWISWGGRGVQETQYF.

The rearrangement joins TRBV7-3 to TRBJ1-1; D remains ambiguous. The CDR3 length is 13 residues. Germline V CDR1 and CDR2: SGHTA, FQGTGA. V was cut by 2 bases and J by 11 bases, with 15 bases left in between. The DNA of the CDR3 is TGTGCCAGCAGCTTAGAGGGCCGATTGGCTGCTTTCTTT. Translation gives CASSLEGRLAAFF.

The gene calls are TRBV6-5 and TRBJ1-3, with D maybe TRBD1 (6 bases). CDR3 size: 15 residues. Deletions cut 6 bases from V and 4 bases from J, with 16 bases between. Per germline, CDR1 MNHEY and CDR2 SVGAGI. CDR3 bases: TGTGCCAGCAGACCACCCGGGGGGCTCGGAAACACCATATATTTT. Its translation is CASRPPGGLGNTIYF.